The rows below give T cell receptor beta chains drawn from one sample of a study of blood T cell repertoires in COVID-19. The assay was immunoSEQ multiplex PCR, and TCRdb's table has in-frame clones only and misses some. The sample shows roughly 65,000 clones, approximately 78% of them seen only once. Sequenced material: peripheral blood. The receptors were gathered from a man of 80 years or more with acute or convalescent COVID-19. The conserved cysteine and the conserved F or W are not part of the CDR3 here.

J: TRBJ2-1
length: 15
V: TRBV5-4
CDR3: ASSWVGGPPPHNEQF

J: TRBJ2-4
length: 12
V: TRBV3-1/TRBV3-2
CDR3: ASSQGGSKNIQY

J: TRBJ1-2
length: 10
V: TRBV7-9
CDR3: ASSPAQRGYT

J: TRBJ2-7
length: 11
V: TRBV19
CDR3: ASSIKGWSGQY

J: TRBJ1-5
length: 14
V: TRBV11-3
CDR3: ASSLAGEYSNQPQH

J: TRBJ1-6
length: 14
V: TRBV7-8
CDR3: ASSLRATGRNSPLH

J: TRBJ1-2
length: 11
V: TRBV12-5
CDR3: ASGFSGGYGYT

J: TRBJ1-1
length: 13
V: TRBV30
CDR3: AWSVPDRMNTEAF

J: TRBJ1-6
length: 13
V: TRBV6-5
CDR3: ASRGDRANNSPLH

J: TRBJ2-2
length: 13
V: TRBV11-2
CDR3: ASSPSLQGNGELF

J: TRBJ2-7
length: 14
V: TRBV27
CDR3: ASSFRGGTAPGEQY

J: TRBJ1-1
length: 10
V: TRBV18
CDR3: ASAGGQREAF

J: TRBJ2-7
length: 10
V: TRBV6-2/TRBV6-3
CDR3: ASSYSIYEQY

J: TRBJ2-7
length: 12
V: TRBV11-1
CDR3: ASSASGGPYEQY

J: TRBJ1-6
length: 11
V: TRBV6-6
CDR3: ASSYVGGRPLH

J: TRBJ1-5
length: 12
V: TRBV2
CDR3: ASSVGRANQPQH

J: TRBJ2-3
length: 14
V: TRBV15
CDR3: ATSNHRGSRSDTQY

J: TRBJ1-2
length: 14
V: TRBV2
CDR3: ASSPDRPTLVYGYT

J: TRBJ1-1
length: 17
V: TRBV6-2/TRBV6-3
CDR3: ASSYGVSNFRTPRGEAF

J: TRBJ1-4
length: 13
V: TRBV2
CDR3: ASSGRQGIGEKLF

J: TRBJ2-7
length: 14
V: TRBV19
CDR3: ASSIFATGTGYEQY

J: TRBJ2-3
length: 14
V: TRBV15
CDR3: ATSRRQGGGTDTQY

J: TRBJ2-7
length: 12
V: TRBV6-5
CDR3: ASSYGAGTYEQY

J: TRBJ1-1
length: 9
V: TRBV24-1
CDR3: ATRRGTEAF

J: TRBJ2-1
length: 9
V: TRBV7-3
CDR3: ASSLGQKQF

J: TRBJ2-5
length: 13
V: TRBV3-1/TRBV3-2
CDR3: ASSQDSGGAETQY

J: TRBJ1-6
length: 12
V: TRBV19
CDR3: ASTTPGIGSPLH

J: TRBJ2-2
length: 16
V: TRBV5-4
CDR3: ASSVGPPTGARAGELF

J: TRBJ1-4
length: 13
V: TRBV5-1
CDR3: ASSLAGDPIEKLF

J: TRBJ1-6
length: 11
V: TRBV6-6
CDR3: ASSSTLQTPLH

J: TRBJ2-5
length: 11
V: TRBV2
CDR3: ASSGGSQETQY

J: TRBJ1-3
length: 13
V: TRBV6-5
CDR3: ASGEWTGAGNTIY

J: TRBJ1-2
length: 11
V: TRBV5-5
CDR3: ASSLGQVVGYT

J: TRBJ2-7
length: 13
V: TRBV4-2
CDR3: ASSQARTLSDEQY

J: TRBJ1-5
length: 16
V: TRBV2
CDR3: ASSEILGQGASNQPQH

J: TRBJ1-6
length: 11
V: TRBV10-3
CDR3: AISESPNSPLH

J: TRBJ1-3
length: 11
V: TRBV19
CDR3: ASSMRETGPIY

J: TRBJ1-1
length: 11
V: TRBV15
CDR3: ATSRRRDTEAF

J: TRBJ1-5
length: 11
V: TRBV7-2
CDR3: ASSLDRNQPQH

J: TRBJ1-4
length: 15
V: TRBV9
CDR3: ASSAGQGGGGGEKLF

J: TRBJ1-1
length: 12
V: TRBV11-2
CDR3: ASSFRAGVTEAF

J: TRBJ2-1
length: 11
V: TRBV2
CDR3: ATRDRGRNEQF

J: TRBJ2-2
length: 11
V: TRBV12-3/TRBV12-4
CDR3: ASRPTGVGELF

J: TRBJ2-5
length: 12
V: TRBV6-2/TRBV6-3
CDR3: ASSWGQGTETQY

J: TRBJ1-5
length: 12
V: TRBV9
CDR3: ASSVGASNQPQH

J: TRBJ2-1
length: 11
V: TRBV6-5
CDR3: ASNRDTYNEQF

J: TRBJ2-3
length: 14
V: TRBV7-2
CDR3: ASSLNNRRVGDTQY

J: TRBJ1-2
length: 11
V: TRBV2
CDR3: ASSERTPMSYT

J: TRBJ2-1
length: 14
V: TRBV4-1
CDR3: ASSQDSQGAFNEQF

J: TRBJ2-7
length: 12
V: TRBV9
CDR3: ASSVADISYEQY

J: TRBJ1-4
length: 13
V: TRBV3-1/TRBV3-2
CDR3: ASSRGTGGGEKLF

J: TRBJ2-3
length: 14
V: TRBV11-1
CDR3: ASSYQLGQSSDTQY

J: TRBJ2-5
length: 12
V: TRBV7-3
CDR3: ASSQDRFQETQY

J: TRBJ2-7
length: 11
V: TRBV7-9
CDR3: ASSSGIQHEQY

J: TRBJ2-7
length: 12
V: TRBV5-1
CDR3: ASQDEGSSYEQY

J: TRBJ1-3
length: 11
V: TRBV27
CDR3: ASSPNSGNTIY

J: TRBJ1-2
length: 15
V: TRBV3-1/TRBV3-2
CDR3: ASSQGDRGVPLYGYT

J: TRBJ1-4
length: 10
V: TRBV6-6
CDR3: ASSETGDKLF

J: TRBJ1-2
length: 12
V: TRBV6-1
CDR3: ASSEWEGLPRYT

J: TRBJ2-3
length: 11
V: TRBV3-1/TRBV3-2
CDR3: ASSQEGGNTQY